The following is a T cell receptor (beta chain) sequence with its context. Germline trimming cut 0 bases from V and 8 bases from J; bases unmatched to any gene: 9. The CDR3 length is 16 residues. From germline, CDR1 is LGHNA and CDR2 YSLEER. Original analysis: Amplified reference gene primers provided the basis for estimating nucleated cell counts. Clones were read by immunoSEQ multiplex PCR, and TCRdb kept only the in-frame ones, dropping some. V and J calls and clone size are copied from that table; D and trimming were computed from the DNA. The sample holds 100,000 or so clones, roughly 79% seen once. The data stem from a study of blood T cell repertoires in COVID-19. Study-level information: PBMCs, B-cell-depleted T cells, or T cells were the source of the cDNA or gDNA that made up the material.

The clonotype was recovered from a man between 70 and 80 years old with active or convalescent COVID-19. The genes are TRBV4-3 and TRBJ1-4, with TRBD1 matching over 7 bases. Sequencing was carried out using peripheral blood. In DNA, the CDR3 is TGCGCCAGCAGCCAAGATCCGTCAGGGGGATTCGAAAAACTGTTTTTT. Its translation: CASSQDPSGGFEKLFF.